One and the same sample provided the 9 T cell receptor beta chains below, sequenced in a study of T cell repertoires in cytomegalovirus infection. Antigens for these TCRs are unknown. TCRdb reanalysed the reads using MiXCR and keeps one entry per CDR3 protein. The sample records around 540,000 distinct CDR3 sequences, about 33% being singletons. The source material was cultured PBMCs, sampled from culture after CMV antigen stimulation. The receptors were gathered from a human donor in good health (CMV status not recorded). Some clones in this sample may be carry-over from other donors' samples.

The chain carries TRBV19 and TRBJ2-1, with TRBD1 matching 8 bases. The CDR3 consists of 15 residues. In germline, CDR1 is LNHDA, CDR2 SQIVND (reference sequence). The V and J ends lost 4 bases and 9 bases, in that order; junction bases with no gene match: 11. The CDR3 region is CASSKNQGTGGEQFF. The CDR3 DNA reads TGTGCCAGTAGTAAGAACCAGGGTACAGGGGGTGAGCAGTTCTTC.

This clonotype showed up just a few times. The chain has TRBV6-5 and TRBJ2-6; D not certain. The CDR3 has 14 residues. Germline CDR1 MNHEY, CDR2 SVGAGI. Trimming shortened V by 0 bases and J by 4 bases, and 4 bases separated the two germline ends. CDR3 protein: CASSYSRGANVLTF. The CDR3 bases are TGTGCCAGCAGTTACTCGAGAGGGGCCAACGTCCTGACTTTC.

J is TRBJ2-1 and V is TRBV4-1; D is ambiguous. There are 15 residues in the CDR3. Trimming cost V 0 bases and J 1 base, with 7 bases left between them. Germline assignment: CDR1 MGHRA and CDR2 YSYEKL. CDR3 DNA: TGCGCCAGCAGCCAAGAAGGCGTTTCCTACAATGAGCAGTTCTTC. Amino acids: CASSQEGVSYNEQFF.

The V call is TRBV6-6, the J call TRBJ2-7; a weak D match, TRBD2 (5 bases). The CDR3 consists of 14 residues. V was shortened by 0 bases and J by 3 bases, with 9 bases between the two germline ends. Germline CDR1 reads MNHNY; CDR2 reads SVGAGI (reference sequence). For the CDR3, the DNA is TGTGCCAGCAGTTACTCGATCCGGGGCTACGAGCAGTACTTC. This sequence encodes CASSYSIRGYEQYF.

The chain combines TRBV6-2 or TRBV6-3 with TRBJ1-2, with D possibly being TRBD1 (5 bases). Germline CDR1 reads MNHEY; CDR2 reads SVGEGT. V gave up 7 bases and J gave up 6 bases, with 15 bases separating them. The CDR3 loop spans 13 amino acids. The CDR3 DNA is TGTGCCAGCATCGAGGTAGGGGCGGATGGCTACACCTTC. Translated, it gives CASIEVGADGYTF.

This chain joins TRBV20-1 and TRBJ2-1, with D uncertain. The CDR3 covers 14 residues. Germline lookup yields CDR1 DFQATT and CDR2 SNEGSKA (reference sequence). Deletions cut 3 bases from V and 4 bases from J, with 13 bases between. The CDR3 reads CSASGRGYYNEQFF. In nucleotides, the CDR3 is TGCAGTGCTAGTGGACGCGGCTATTACAATGAGCAGTTCTTC.

This clonotype was picked up a small number of times. V and J are TRBV7-2 and TRBJ2-7; 11 bases are a match to TRBD1. The CDR3 totals 14 residues. Germline V gene sequence: CDR1 SGHTA, CDR2 FQGNSA. The V and J ends lost 5 bases and 4 bases, in that order; junction bases with no gene match: 4. This chain's CDR3 is CASSPGTGGYEQYF. The CDR3 DNA reads TGTGCCAGCAGCCCCGGGACAGGGGGTTACGAGCAGTACTTC.

Details on this clonotype: One end of the junction varies from germline; a read error may be responsible. The rearrangement uses TRBV7-6 and TRBJ2-5; tentative D call: TRBD1 (6 bases). The length of the CDR3 is 14 residues. In germline, CDR1 is SGHVS, CDR2 FNYEAQ. The CDR3: CASSSGQTQGTQYF. Here the CDR3 DNA reads TGTGCCAGCAGCTCAGGACAGACCCAAGGGACCCAGTACTTC.

This clonotype was counted only a few times. This rearrangement joins TRBV7-2 to TRBJ2-5; 7 bases match TRBD1. Germline loops: CDR1 SGHTA, CDR2 FQGNSA. The CDR3 spans 15 residues. The J segment lost 7 bases and the V segment lost 3 bases, leaving 11 bases of the junction unmatched. Here the CDR3 DNA reads TGTGCCAGCAGCTTCAATGACAGGGTGGAAGCGACCCAGTACTTC. Protein: CASSFNDRVEATQYF.